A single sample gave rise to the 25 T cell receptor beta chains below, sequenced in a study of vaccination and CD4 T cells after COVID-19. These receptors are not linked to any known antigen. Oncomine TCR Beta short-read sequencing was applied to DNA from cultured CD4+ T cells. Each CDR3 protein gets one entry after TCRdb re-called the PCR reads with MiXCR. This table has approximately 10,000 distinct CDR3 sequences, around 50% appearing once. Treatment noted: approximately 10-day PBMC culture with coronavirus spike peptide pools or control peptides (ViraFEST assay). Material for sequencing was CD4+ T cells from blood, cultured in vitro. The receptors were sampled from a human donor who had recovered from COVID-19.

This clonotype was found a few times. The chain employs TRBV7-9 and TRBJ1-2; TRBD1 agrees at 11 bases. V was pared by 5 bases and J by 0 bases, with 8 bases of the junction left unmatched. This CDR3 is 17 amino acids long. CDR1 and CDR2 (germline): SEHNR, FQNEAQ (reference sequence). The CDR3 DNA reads TGTGCCAGCAGCATAGGACAGGGGGCCCTAACTAACTATGGCTACACCTTC. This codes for CASSIGQGALTNYGYTF.

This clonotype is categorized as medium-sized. The CDR3 DNA reads as TGTGCCAGCAGCTTTACAGGGGGCGATGAAGCTTTCTTT. This translates into CASSFTGGDEAFF. The rearrangement joins TRBV7-9 to TRBJ1-1, with 9 bases that match TRBD1. The germline CDR1 and CDR2 sequences are SEHNR and FQNEAQ (reference sequence). The CDR3 has 13 amino acids. Unmatched junction bases numbered 3, after V lost 3 bases and J lost 7 bases.

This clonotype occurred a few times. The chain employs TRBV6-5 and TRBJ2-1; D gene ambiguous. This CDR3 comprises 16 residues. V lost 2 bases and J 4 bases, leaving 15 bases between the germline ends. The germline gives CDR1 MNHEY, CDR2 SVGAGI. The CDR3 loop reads CASSYQPYYRYNEQFF. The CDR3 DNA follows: TGTGCCAGCAGTTACCAGCCCTACTATAGATACAATGAGCAGTTCTTC.

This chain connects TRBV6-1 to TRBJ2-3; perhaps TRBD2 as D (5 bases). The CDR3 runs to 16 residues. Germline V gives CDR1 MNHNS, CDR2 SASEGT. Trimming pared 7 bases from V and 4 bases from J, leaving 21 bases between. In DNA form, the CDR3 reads TGTGCCAGCACCCCCAGGCGGCGGACTCCGGCAGATACGCAGTATTTT. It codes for CASTPRRRTPADTQYF.

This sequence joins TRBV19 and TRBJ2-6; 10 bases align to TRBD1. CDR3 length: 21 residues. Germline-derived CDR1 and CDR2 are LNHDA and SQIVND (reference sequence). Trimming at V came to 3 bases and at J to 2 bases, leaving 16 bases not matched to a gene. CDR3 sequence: CASSMGTPFRDRGPGANVLTF. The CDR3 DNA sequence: TGTGCCAGTAGTATGGGGACCCCTTTTCGGGACAGGGGCCCTGGGGCCAACGTCCTGACTTTC.

The CDR3 sequence is CASSGTAETQYF. The CDR3 region has the DNA TGTGCGTCGTCCGGCACAGCGGAGACCCAGTACTTC. The chain links TRBV19 to TRBJ2-5, with D uncertain. The length of the CDR3 is 12 residues. The V gene's germline CDR1 is LNHDA and CDR2 SQIVND (reference sequence). Full variable domain (missing parts from reference TRBV19 and TRBJ2-5): DGGITQSPKYLFRKEGQNVTLSCEQNLNHDAMYWYRQDPGQGLRLIYYSQIVNDFQKGDIAEGYSVSREKKESFPLTVTSAQKNPTAFYLCASSGTAETQYFGPGTRLLVL.

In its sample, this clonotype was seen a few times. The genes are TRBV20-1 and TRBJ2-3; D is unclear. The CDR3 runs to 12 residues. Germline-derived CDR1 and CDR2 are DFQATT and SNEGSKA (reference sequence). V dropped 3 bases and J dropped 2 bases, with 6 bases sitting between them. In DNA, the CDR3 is TGCAGTGCTAGGGTCCACACAGATACGCAGTATTTT. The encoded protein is CSARVHTDTQYF.

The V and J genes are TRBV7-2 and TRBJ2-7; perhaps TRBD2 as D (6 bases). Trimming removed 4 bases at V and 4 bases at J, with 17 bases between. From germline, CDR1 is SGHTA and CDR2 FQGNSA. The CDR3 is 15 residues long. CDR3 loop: CASSYDGGPFYEQYF. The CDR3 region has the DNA TGTGCCAGCAGCTACGACGGGGGACCGTTTTACGAGCAGTACTTC. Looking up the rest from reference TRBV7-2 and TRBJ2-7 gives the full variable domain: GAGVSQSPSNKVTEKGKDVELRCDPISGHTALYWYRQSLGQGLEFLIYFQGNSAPDKSGLPSDRFSAERTGGSVSTLTIQRTQQEDSAVYLCASSYDGGPFYEQYFGPGTRLTVT.

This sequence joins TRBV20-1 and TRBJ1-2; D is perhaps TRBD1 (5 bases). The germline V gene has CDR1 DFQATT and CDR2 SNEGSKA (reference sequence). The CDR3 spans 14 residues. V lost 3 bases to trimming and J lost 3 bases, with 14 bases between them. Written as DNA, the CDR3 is TGCAGTGCTAGTCAACGTGTAGGGGACTATGGCTACACCTTC. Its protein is CSASQRVGDYGYTF.

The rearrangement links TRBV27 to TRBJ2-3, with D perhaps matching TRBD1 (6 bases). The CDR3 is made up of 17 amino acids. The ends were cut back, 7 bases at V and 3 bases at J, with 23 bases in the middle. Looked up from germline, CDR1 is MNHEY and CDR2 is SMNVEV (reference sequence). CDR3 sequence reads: CASNRASLARGTDTQYF. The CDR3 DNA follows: TGTGCCAGCAATCGGGCCAGCCTTGCAAGGGGGACAGATACGCAGTATTTT.

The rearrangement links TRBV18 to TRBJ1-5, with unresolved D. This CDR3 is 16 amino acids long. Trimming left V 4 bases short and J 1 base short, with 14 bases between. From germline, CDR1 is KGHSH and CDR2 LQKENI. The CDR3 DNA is TGTGCCAGCTCACGTCAGAAGTCGGGGAGCAATCAGCCCCAGCATTTT. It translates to CASSRQKSGSNQPQHF.

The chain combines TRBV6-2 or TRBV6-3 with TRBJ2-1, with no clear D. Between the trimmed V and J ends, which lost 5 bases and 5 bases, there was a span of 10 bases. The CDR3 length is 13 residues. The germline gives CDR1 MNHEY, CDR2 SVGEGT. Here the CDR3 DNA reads TGTGCCAGCAGTACGGACCTAAACAATGAGCAGTTCTTC. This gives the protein CASSTDLNNEQFF.

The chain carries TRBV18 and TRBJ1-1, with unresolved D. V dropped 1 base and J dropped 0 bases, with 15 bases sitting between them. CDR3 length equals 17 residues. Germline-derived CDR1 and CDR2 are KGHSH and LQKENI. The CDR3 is CASSPRGDGSMNTEAFF. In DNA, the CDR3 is TGTGCCAGCTCACCACGGGGTGATGGTTCAATGAACACTGAAGCTTTCTTT.

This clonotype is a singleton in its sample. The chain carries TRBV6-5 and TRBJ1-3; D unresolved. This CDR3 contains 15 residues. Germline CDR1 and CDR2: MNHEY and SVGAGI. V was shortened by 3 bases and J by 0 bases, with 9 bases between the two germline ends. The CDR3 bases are TGTGCCAGCAGTTATCTTGGGTTCTCTGGAAACACCATATATTTT. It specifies CASSYLGFSGNTIYF.

The CDR3 spells CASSQDGLEAQPQHF. In DNA, the CDR3 is TGTGCCAGCAGCCAGGACGGGCTCGAGGCGCAGCCCCAGCATTTT. The chain uses TRBV7-2 and TRBJ1-5, with D unresolved. Germline-derived CDR1 and CDR2 are SGHTA and FQGNSA. There are 15 residues in the CDR3. The V end lost 5 bases, the J end lost 7 bases, and 18 bases lay between the germline ends.

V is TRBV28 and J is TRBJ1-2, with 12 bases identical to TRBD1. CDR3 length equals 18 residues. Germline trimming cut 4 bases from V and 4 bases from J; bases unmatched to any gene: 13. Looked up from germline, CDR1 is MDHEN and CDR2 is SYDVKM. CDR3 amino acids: CASSSQSPGQGAPYGYTF. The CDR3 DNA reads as TGTGCCAGCAGTTCCCAATCCCCGGGACAGGGGGCGCCCTATGGCTACACCTTC.

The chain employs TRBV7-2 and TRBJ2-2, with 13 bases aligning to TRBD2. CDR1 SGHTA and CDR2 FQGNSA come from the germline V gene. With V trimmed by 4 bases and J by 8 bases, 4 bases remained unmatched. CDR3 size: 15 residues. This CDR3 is CASSSPGLAGGELFF. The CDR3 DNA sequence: TGTGCCAGCAGCTCCCCGGGACTAGCGGGGGGGGAGCTGTTTTTT.

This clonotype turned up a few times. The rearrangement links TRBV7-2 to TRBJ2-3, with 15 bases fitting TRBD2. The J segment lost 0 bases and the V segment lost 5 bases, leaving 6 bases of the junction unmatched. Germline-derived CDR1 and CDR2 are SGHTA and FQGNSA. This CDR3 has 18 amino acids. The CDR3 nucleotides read TGTGCCAGCAGCCTGGGGACTAGCGGGGGGTATAGCACAGATACGCAGTATTTT. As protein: CASSLGTSGGYSTDTQYF.

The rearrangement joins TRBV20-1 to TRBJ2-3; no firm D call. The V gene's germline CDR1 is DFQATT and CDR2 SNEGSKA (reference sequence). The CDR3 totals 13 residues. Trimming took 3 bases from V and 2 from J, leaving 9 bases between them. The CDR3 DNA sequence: TGCAGTGCTAGTATGGTAGACACAGATACGCAGTATTTT. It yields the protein CSASMVDTDTQYF.

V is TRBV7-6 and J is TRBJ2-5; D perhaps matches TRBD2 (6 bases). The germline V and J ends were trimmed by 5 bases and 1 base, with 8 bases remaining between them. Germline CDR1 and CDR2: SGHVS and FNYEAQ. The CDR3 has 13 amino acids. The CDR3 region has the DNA TGTGCCAGCAGCGCGGGGATCCAAGAGACCCAGTACTTC. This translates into CASSAGIQETQYF. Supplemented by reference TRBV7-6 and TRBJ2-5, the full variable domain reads GAGVSQSPRYKVTKRGQDVALRCDPISGHVSLYWYRQALGQGPEFLTYFNYEAQQDKSGLPNDRFSAERPEGSISTLTIQRTEQRDSAMYRCASSAGIQETQYFGPGTRLLVL.

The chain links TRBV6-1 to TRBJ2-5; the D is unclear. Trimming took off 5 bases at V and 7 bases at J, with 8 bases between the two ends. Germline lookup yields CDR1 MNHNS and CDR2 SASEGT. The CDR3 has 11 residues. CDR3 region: CASSLRGTQYF. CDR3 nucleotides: TGTGCCAGCAGTCTACGTGGGACCCAGTACTTC.

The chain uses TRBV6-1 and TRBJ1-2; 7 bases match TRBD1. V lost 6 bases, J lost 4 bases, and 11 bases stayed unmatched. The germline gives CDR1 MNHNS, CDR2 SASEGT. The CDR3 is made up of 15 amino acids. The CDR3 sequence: CASSRGGRTSYGYTF. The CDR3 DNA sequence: TGTGCCAGCAGCAGGGGGGGGCGGACGAGCTATGGCTACACCTTC.

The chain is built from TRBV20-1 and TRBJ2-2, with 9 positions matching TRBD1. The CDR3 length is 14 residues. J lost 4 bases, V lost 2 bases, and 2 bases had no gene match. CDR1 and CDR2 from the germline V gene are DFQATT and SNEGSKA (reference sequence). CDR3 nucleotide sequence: TGCAGTGCTAGACTACAGGGGGCCACCGGGGAGCTGTTTTTT. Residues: CSARLQGATGELFF.

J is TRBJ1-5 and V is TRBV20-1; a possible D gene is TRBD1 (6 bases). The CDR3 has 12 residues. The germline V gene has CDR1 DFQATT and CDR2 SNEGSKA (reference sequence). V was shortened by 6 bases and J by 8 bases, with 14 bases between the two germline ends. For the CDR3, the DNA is TGCAGTGCGGCGCAGGGGCCGGAGCCCCAGCATTTT. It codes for CSAAQGPEPQHF.

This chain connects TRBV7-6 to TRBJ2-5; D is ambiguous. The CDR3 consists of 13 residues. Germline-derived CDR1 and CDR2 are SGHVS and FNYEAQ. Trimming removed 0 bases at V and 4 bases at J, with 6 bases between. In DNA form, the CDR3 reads TGTGCCAGCAGCTTAGCGCAGACAGAGACCCAGTACTTC. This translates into CASSLAQTETQYF. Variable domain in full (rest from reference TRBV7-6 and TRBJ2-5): GAGVSQSPRYKVTKRGQDVALRCDPISGHVSLYWYRQALGQGPEFLTYFNYEAQQDKSGLPNDRFSAERPEGSISTLTIQRTEQRDSAMYRCASSLAQTETQYFGPGTRLLVL.